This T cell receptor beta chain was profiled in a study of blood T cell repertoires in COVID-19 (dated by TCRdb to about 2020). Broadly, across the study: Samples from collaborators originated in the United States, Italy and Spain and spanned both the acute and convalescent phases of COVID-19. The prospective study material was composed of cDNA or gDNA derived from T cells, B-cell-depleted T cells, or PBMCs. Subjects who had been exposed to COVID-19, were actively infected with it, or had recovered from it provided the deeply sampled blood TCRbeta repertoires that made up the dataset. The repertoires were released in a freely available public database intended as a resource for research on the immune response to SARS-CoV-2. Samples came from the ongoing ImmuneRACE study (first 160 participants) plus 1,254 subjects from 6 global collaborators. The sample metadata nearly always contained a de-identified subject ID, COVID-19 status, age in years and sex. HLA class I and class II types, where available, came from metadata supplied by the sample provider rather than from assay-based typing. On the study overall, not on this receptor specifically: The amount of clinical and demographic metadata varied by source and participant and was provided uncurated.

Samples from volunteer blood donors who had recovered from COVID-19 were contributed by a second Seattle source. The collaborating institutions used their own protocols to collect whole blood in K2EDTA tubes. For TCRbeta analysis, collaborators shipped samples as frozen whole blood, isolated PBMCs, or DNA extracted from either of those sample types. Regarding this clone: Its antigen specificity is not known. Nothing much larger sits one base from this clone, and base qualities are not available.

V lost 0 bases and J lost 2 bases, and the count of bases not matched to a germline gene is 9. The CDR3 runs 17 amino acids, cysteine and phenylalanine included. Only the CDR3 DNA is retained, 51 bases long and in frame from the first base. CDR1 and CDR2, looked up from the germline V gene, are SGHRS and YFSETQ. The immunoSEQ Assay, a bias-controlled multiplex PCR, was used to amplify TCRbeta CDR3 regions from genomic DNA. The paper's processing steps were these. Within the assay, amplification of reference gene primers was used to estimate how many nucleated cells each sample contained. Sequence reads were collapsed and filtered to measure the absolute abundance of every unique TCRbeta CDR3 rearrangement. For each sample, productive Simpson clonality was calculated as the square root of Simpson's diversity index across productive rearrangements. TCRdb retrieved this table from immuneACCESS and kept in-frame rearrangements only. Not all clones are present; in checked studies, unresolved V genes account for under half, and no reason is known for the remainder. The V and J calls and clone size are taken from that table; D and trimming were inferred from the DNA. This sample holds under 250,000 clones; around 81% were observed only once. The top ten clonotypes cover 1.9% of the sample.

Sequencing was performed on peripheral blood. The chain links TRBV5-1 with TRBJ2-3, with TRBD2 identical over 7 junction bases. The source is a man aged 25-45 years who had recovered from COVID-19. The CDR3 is CASSLVAQRGLTDTQYF. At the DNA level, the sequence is TGCGCCAGCAGCTTGGTTGCCCAGCGGGGACTCACAGATACGCAGTATTTT. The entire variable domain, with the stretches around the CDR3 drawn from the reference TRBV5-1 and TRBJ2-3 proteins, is KAGVTQTPRYLIKTRGQQVTLSCSPISGHRSVSWYQQTPGQGLQFLFEYFSETQRNKGNFPGRFSGRQFSNSRSEMNVSTLELGDSALYLCASSLVAQRGLTDTQYFGPGTRLTVL.